The 30 T cell receptor beta chains below all came from one sample that was sequenced in a study of blood T cells in healthy people across ages. With a J-beta primer mix and a sample-barcoded 5' primer, a second PCR ran about 6 to 11 cycles. One entry per CDR3 protein, called by TCRdb with MiXCR from the 5' RACE reads. The top ten hold approximately 2.1% of the sample, which has about 1.8 million distinct CDR3 sequences, around half seen once. Sequenced material: blood. Receptors were obtained from a woman between 40 and 50 years old in good health.

The genes are TRBV28 and TRBJ2-7; perhaps D is TRBD1 or TRBD2 (6 bases each). Trimming removed 7 bases at V and 3 bases at J, with 16 bases between. The CDR3 runs to 14 residues. Germline V gives CDR1 MDHEN, CDR2 SYDVKM. CDR3 nucleotide sequence: TGTGCCAGCATCGGGGGCGGGCGGTTCTACGAGCAGTACTTC. The encoded protein is CASIGGGRFYEQYF.

Regarding this clonotype: The junction departs from germline at one end; a sequencing error may be responsible. V usage is TRBV12-3 or TRBV12-4 and J usage is TRBJ1-5; TRBD1 might be the D (6 bases). CDR3 length: 15 residues. The CDR3 region has the DNA TGTGCCAGTAGTTTTATTGGACAGTACAATCAGCCCCAGCATTTT. Translating gives CASSFIGQYNQPQHF.

V usage is TRBV18 and J usage is TRBJ2-7; D is unresolved. Trimming cost V 3 bases and J 4 bases, with 10 bases left between them. CDR3 size: 13 residues. The V gene's germline CDR1 is KGHSH and CDR2 LQKENI. CDR3 region: CASSPPIVYEQYF. In DNA, the CDR3 is TGTGCCAGCTCACCCCCTATTGTGTACGAGCAGTACTTC.

The chain combines TRBV6-2 or TRBV6-3 with TRBJ1-2; D gene uncertain. The CDR3 sequence is 14 residues long. The V gene lost 6 bases and the J gene lost 4 bases, with 15 bases spanning the gap. Germline CDR1 MNHEY, CDR2 SVGEGT. CDR3 in amino acids: CASRPNRISYGYTF. In DNA, the CDR3 is TGTGCCAGCAGGCCCAACAGAATTAGCTATGGCTACACCTTC.

This clonotype has a handful of counts. This chain uses TRBV7-3 with TRBJ2-6; 7 nucleotides agree with TRBD1. After removal of 5 bases from V and 2 bases from J, the junction contained 6 bases not matched to a gene. The length of the CDR3 is 16 residues. Germline V lookup: CDR1 SGHTA, CDR2 FQGTGA. CDR3 loop: CASSQSQGAGANVLTF. The CDR3 nucleotides are TGTGCCAGCAGCCAAAGTCAGGGGGCTGGGGCCAACGTCCTGACTTTC. Full variable domain (missing parts from reference TRBV7-3 and TRBJ2-6): GAGVSQTPSNKVTEKGKYVELRCDPISGHTALYWYRQSLGQGPEFLIYFQGTGAADDSGLPNDRFFAVRPEGSVSTLKIQRTERGDSAVYLCASSQSQGAGANVLTFGAGSRLTVL.

The CDR3 spells CAISESWTGETDTQYF. The CDR3 nucleotides read TGTGCCATCAGTGAGTCTTGGACAGGGGAGACAGATACGCAGTATTTT. The chain recombines TRBV10-3 with TRBJ2-3; 9 bases map to TRBD1. This CDR3 has 16 amino acids. Germline V gives CDR1 ENHRY, CDR2 SYGVKD. The trim removed 0 bases at V and 3 bases at J, leaving 4 bases unmatched.

The chain carries TRBV7-9 and TRBJ2-1; no firm D call. With 7 bases removed from V and 2 bases from J, the gap between germline ends came to 12 bases. CDR3 size: 14 residues. CDR1 is SEHNR, CDR2 FQNEAQ, per germline (reference sequence). The CDR3 region is CASMEMGTYNEQFF. In nucleotides, the CDR3 is TGTGCCAGCATGGAGATGGGTACCTACAATGAGCAGTTCTTC.

The chain couples TRBV6-5 to TRBJ1-4; possible D gene TRBD1, 5 bases. Germline CDR1 reads MNHEY; CDR2 reads SVGAGI. The CDR3 covers 14 residues. V lost 5 bases, J lost 8 bases, and 15 bases lay in between. Written as DNA, the CDR3 is TGTGCCAGCAGTCAGGGCCCGTCCCGGGAAAAACTGTTTTTT. This gives the protein CASSQGPSREKLFF.

This clonotype was found a few times. The rearrangement uses TRBV12-3 or TRBV12-4 and TRBJ2-5, with D possibly being TRBD1 (6 bases). This CDR3 has 11 residues. Trimming shortened V by 5 bases and J by 10 bases, and 11 bases separated the two germline ends. CDR3 sequence (DNA): TGTGCCAGCAGTCCTACAGGGATCCAGTACTTC. Translated, it gives CASSPTGIQYF.

V usage is TRBV20-1 and J usage is TRBJ2-1, with D perhaps matching TRBD2 (5 bases). The V gene lost 6 bases and the J gene lost 7 bases, with 16 bases spanning the gap. The length of the CDR3 is 13 residues. Germline CDR1 reads DFQATT; CDR2 reads SNEGSKA (reference sequence). The CDR3 sequence is CSATTRDGNEQFF. As DNA, the CDR3 is TGCAGTGCAACCACCCGGGATGGGAATGAGCAGTTCTTC.

This sequence joins TRBV6-1 and TRBJ1-4; D remains unclear. The V end lost 3 bases, the J end lost 8 bases, and 4 bases lay between the germline ends. From germline, CDR1 is MNHNS and CDR2 SASEGT. The CDR3 covers 11 residues. This CDR3 reads CASSDVEKLFF. DNA for the CDR3: TGTGCCAGCAGTGATGTCGAAAAACTGTTTTTT.

The V and J genes are TRBV27 and TRBJ1-2, with a weak D call TRBD1 (5 bases). Germline V gene data show CDR1 as MNHEY and CDR2 as SMNVEV (reference sequence). V was clipped by 8 bases and J by 5 bases, with 15 bases between them. This CDR3 region has 13 residues. The CDR3 is CASSRAGGYGYTF. DNA for the CDR3: TGTGCCAGCTCCCGAGCGGGGGGGTATGGCTACACCTTC.

The chain has TRBV7-2 and TRBJ2-6, with a possible D match to TRBD1 (5 bases). The CDR3 sequence is 18 residues long. V lost 2 bases and J 0 bases, leaving 14 bases between the germline ends. Germline loops: CDR1 SGHTA, CDR2 FQGNSA. CDR3 residues: CASSLSPAGRSGANVLTF. CDR3 DNA sequence: TGTGCCAGCAGCTTAAGCCCCGCAGGGCGCTCTGGGGCCAACGTCCTGACTTTC.

This chain connects TRBV29-1 to TRBJ1-4; D uncertain. The V end was cut by 7 bases, the J end by 8 bases, with 17 bases between. This CDR3 spans 13 amino acids. The germline CDR1 and CDR2 sequences are SQVTM and ANQGSEA. The CDR3 sequence: CSASGGPGEKLFF. Here the CDR3 DNA reads TGCAGCGCTTCCGGCGGACCCGGAGAAAAACTGTTTTTT.

The chain couples TRBV20-1 to TRBJ2-7, with TRBD1 identical over 8 bases. The CDR3 runs to 14 residues. Germline loops: CDR1 DFQATT, CDR2 SNEGSKA (reference sequence). After removal of 0 bases from V and 2 bases from J, the junction contained 3 bases not matched to a gene. The CDR3 spells CSAREQGVPYEQYF. DNA of the CDR3: TGCAGTGCTAGAGAACAGGGGGTCCCCTACGAGCAGTACTTC.

The chain uses TRBV20-1 and TRBJ2-6; no firm D call. The CDR3 has 15 amino acids. In germline, CDR1 is DFQATT, CDR2 SNEGSKA (reference sequence). The V end was cut by 5 bases, the J end by 2 bases, with 13 bases between. The DNA of the CDR3 is TGCAGTGCTCTCTCTGGAGACCCTGGGGCCAACGTCCTGACTTTC. Its translation is CSALSGDPGANVLTF.

V gene TRBV3-1 combines with J gene TRBJ2-5; D ambiguous. CDR3 length: 16 residues. Per germline, CDR1 LGHDT and CDR2 YNNKEL (reference sequence). The V and J ends lost 4 bases and 1 base respectively, with 16 bases between them. The CDR3 spells CASSRAVSAGQETQYF. Here the CDR3 DNA reads TGTGCCAGCAGCCGGGCGGTATCGGCAGGCCAAGAGACCCAGTACTTC.

This clonotype was seen a few times. CDR3 sequence: CASSVPSGYTF. The CDR3 nucleotides read TGTGCCAGCAGCGTCCCTTCTGGCTACACCTTC. The chain recombines TRBV9 with TRBJ1-2; D is unclear. The V end was cut by 2 bases, the J end by 7 bases, with 6 bases between. Looked up from germline, CDR1 is SGDLS and CDR2 is YYNGEE. The length of the CDR3 is 11 residues.

This chain links TRBV10-2 with TRBJ2-1, with 9 bases fitting TRBD2. The CDR3 length is 15 residues. Per germline, CDR1 WSHSY and CDR2 SAAADI. Trimming cost V 7 bases and J 6 bases; bases outside gene matches: 10. The CDR3 nucleotides read TGCGCCAGCATTCGCGGGGGGGCTCTTGGCAATGAGCAGTTCTTC. Amino acids: CASIRGGALGNEQFF.

V gene TRBV6-2 or TRBV6-3 combines with J gene TRBJ2-7, with D perhaps matching TRBD1 (5 bases). The CDR3 is 15 amino acids. Per germline, CDR1 MNHEY and CDR2 SVGEGT. V lost 2 bases and J 0 bases, leaving 11 bases between the germline ends. The CDR3 is CASSYTGQVSYEQYF. The CDR3 bases are TGTGCCAGCAGTTACACCGGACAAGTCTCCTACGAGCAGTACTTC.

In this sample, this clonotype turned up a few times. The chain has TRBV18 and TRBJ1-2, with 10 bases fitting TRBD1. The CDR3 is 13 residues long. Germline trimming cut 6 bases from V and 10 bases from J; bases unmatched to any gene: 8. Germline values: CDR1 KGHSH, CDR2 LQKENI. DNA for the CDR3: TGTGCCAGCTCCGGACAGGGGGAGTCCTCCTACACCTTC. This codes for CASSGQGESSYTF.

The gene calls are TRBV5-6 and TRBJ1-5, with 12 bases fitting TRBD1. CDR1 is SGHDT, CDR2 YYEEEE, per germline. V trimming: 4 bases; J trimming: 4 bases; junction bases outside the gene matches: 9. The CDR3 is 17 residues long. DNA for the CDR3: TGTGCCAGCAGCATGGGGACAGGGGGCTTAGGAAATCAGCCCCAGCATTTT. Its protein product is CASSMGTGGLGNQPQHF.

This chain connects TRBV3-1 to TRBJ2-3; perhaps TRBD2 as D (5 bases). Trimming took off 5 bases at V and 5 bases at J, with 8 bases between the two ends. Germline CDR1 LGHDT, CDR2 YNNKEL (reference sequence). This CDR3 has 12 residues. CDR3 amino acids: CASSGAEDTQYF. DNA of the CDR3: TGTGCCAGCAGCGGAGCGGAAGATACGCAGTATTTT.

This chain joins TRBV9 and TRBJ2-6; no definite D call. CDR1 and CDR2 (germline): SGDLS, YYNGEE. The CDR3 totals 17 residues. The V gene lost 0 bases and the J gene lost 1 base, with 11 bases spanning the gap. CDR3 loop: CASSVASSASGANVLTF. The CDR3 region has the DNA TGTGCCAGCAGCGTAGCTTCCTCGGCATCTGGGGCCAACGTCCTGACTTTC.

CDR3 sequence (DNA): TGTGCCGGCCGGGACAGTGAGTACAATGAGCAGTTCTTC. Translated: CAGRDSEYNEQFF. The rearrangement links TRBV2 to TRBJ2-1, with 7 bases matching TRBD1. Germline trimming cut 11 bases from V and 4 bases from J; bases unmatched to any gene: 8. The germline V gene encodes CDR1 SNHLY and CDR2 FYNNEI. The CDR3 extends over 13 amino acids.

The chain is built from TRBV29-1 and TRBJ2-2; TRBD2 matches at 9 bases. The V and J ends lost 4 bases and 4 bases, in that order; junction bases with no gene match: 10. This CDR3 spans 16 amino acids. Germline V gene lookup returns CDR1 SQVTM and CDR2 ANQGSEA. The CDR3 is CSVVLKLAGATGELFF. The CDR3 DNA reads TGCAGCGTTGTCCTTAAATTAGCGGGGGCCACCGGGGAGCTGTTTTTT.

This clonotype appeared once. The CDR3 bases are TGTGCCAGTAGACGAGGACAGGGCGCGAACACCGGGGAGCTGTTTTTT. Its translation: CASRRGQGANTGELFF. The V gene is TRBV19, the J gene TRBJ2-2; the match to TRBD1 covers 8 bases. This CDR3 is 16 amino acids long. Germline V lookup: CDR1 LNHDA, CDR2 SQIVND (reference sequence). V lost 6 bases and J lost 0; bases outside the gene matches: 6.

This chain uses TRBV29-1 with TRBJ1-2; 7 positions agree with TRBD1. The CDR3 covers 17 residues. V lost 0 bases, J lost 4 bases, and 14 bases stayed unmatched. Germline values: CDR1 SQVTM, CDR2 ANQGSEA. The CDR3 here is CSVEEGNRGRRAYGYTF. DNA for the CDR3: TGCAGCGTTGAAGAGGGAAACAGGGGACGACGGGCCTATGGCTACACCTTC.

The J gene is TRBJ2-7, the V gene TRBV6-2 or TRBV6-3; D not resolved. V lost 7 bases, J lost 2 bases, and 18 bases lay in between. The CDR3 is 15 residues long. The V gene's germline CDR1 is MNHEY and CDR2 SVGEGT. The CDR3 DNA follows: TGTGCCAGCACTAGGACCGTTAGCACAACCTACGAGCAGTACTTC. This codes for CASTRTVSTTYEQYF.

As for this clonotype: Relative to the germline gene, one junction end is altered; a read error may explain this. This chain links TRBV7-8 with TRBJ2-3; 12 bases fit TRBD2. The CDR3 is made up of 16 amino acids. Germline-derived CDR1 and CDR2 are SGHVS and FQNEAQ. This CDR3 reads CASSYGLAGPTGTQYF. DNA for the CDR3: TGTGCCAGCAGCTATGGACTAGCGGGGCCCACAGGTACGCAGTATTTT.